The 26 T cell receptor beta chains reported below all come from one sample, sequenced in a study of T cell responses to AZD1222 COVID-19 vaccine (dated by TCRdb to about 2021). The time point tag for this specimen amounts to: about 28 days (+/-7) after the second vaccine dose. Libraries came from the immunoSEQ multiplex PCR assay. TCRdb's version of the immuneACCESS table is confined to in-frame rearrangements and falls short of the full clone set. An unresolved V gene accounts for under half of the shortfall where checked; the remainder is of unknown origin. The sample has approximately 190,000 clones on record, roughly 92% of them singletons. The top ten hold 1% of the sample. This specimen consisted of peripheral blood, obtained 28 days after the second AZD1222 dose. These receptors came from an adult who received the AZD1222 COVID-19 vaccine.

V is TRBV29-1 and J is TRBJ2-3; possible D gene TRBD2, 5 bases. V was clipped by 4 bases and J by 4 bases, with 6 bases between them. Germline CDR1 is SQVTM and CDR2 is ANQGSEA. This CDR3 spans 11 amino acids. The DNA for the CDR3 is TGCAGCGTTGCGAGGGCAGATACGCAGTATTTT. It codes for CSVARADTQYF.

For the CDR3, the DNA is TGTGCCAGTAGTGACAGGCGCAATGGCTACACCTTC. It translates to CASSDRRNGYTF. The J gene is TRBJ1-2, the V gene TRBV19, with D possibly TRBD1 on 6 matching bases. Trimming cost V 5 bases and J 6 bases, with 10 bases left between them. The germline V gene has CDR1 LNHDA and CDR2 SQIVND (reference sequence). The CDR3 covers 12 residues.

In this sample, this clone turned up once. The CDR3 protein is CASSKIPLHF. CDR3 DNA: TGTGCCAGCAGCAAAATTCCCCTCCACTTT. The gene calls are TRBV21-1 and TRBJ1-6. TRBV21-1 is classified as a pseudogene. This CDR3 region has 10 residues.

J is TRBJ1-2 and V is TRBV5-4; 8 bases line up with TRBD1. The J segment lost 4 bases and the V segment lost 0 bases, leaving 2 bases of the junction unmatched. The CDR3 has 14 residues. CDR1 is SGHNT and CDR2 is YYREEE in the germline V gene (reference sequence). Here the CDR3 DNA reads TGTGCCAGCAGCTTGGCGGGACAGGCCTATGGCTACACCTTC. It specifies CASSLAGQAYGYTF.

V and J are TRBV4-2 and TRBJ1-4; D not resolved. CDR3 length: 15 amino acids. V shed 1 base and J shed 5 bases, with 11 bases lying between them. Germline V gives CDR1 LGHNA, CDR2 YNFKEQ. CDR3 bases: TGTGCCAGCAGCCAAGCTGCTGGGGTGAATGAAAAACTGTTTTTT. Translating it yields CASSQAAGVNEKLFF.

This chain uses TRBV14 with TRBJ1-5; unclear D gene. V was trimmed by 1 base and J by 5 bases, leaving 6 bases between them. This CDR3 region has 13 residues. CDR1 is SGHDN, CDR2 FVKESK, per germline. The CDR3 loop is CASSQGGYQPQHF. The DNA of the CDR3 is TGTGCCAGCAGCCAAGGGGGATATCAGCCCCAGCATTTT.

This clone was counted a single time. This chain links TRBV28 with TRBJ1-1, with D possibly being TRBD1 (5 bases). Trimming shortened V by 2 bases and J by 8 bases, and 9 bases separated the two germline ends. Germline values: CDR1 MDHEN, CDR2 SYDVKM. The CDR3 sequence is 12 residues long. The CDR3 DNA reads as TGTGCCAGCAGTTTACGGGGCTACGAAGCTTTCTTT. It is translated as CASSLRGYEAFF.

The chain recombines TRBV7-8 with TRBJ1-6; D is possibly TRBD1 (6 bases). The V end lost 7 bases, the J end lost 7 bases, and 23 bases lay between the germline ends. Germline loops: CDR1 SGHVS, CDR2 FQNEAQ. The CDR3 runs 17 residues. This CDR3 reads CASTPSRGITVNSPLHF. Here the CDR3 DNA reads TGTGCCAGCACCCCCAGTAGGGGGATAACGGTCAATTCACCCCTCCACTTT.

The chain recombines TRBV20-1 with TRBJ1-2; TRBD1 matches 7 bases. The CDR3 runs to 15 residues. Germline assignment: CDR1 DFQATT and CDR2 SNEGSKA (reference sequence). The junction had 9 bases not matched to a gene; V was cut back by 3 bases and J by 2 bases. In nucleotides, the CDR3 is TGCAGTGCTAGTAAGGGGGCCCTGTGGAACTATGGCTACACCTTC. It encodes CSASKGALWNYGYTF.

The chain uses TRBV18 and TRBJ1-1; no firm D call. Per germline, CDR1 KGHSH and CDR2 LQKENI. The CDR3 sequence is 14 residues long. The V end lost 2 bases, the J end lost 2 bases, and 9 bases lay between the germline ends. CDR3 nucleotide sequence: TGTGCCAGCTCACCAAAGACGGGTAACACTGAAGCTTTCTTT. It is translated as CASSPKTGNTEAFF.

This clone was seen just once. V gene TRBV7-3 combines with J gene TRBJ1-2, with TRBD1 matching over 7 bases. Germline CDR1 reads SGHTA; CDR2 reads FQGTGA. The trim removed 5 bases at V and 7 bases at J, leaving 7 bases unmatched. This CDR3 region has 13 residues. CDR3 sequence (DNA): TGTGCCAGCAGCAAGGACAGGACCGGTGGCTACACCTTC. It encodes CASSKDRTGGYTF.

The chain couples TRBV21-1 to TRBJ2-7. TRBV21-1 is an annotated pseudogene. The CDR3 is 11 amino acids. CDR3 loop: CARFPSYEQYF. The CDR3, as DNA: TGTGCCAGATTCCCCTCCTACGAGCAGTACTTC.

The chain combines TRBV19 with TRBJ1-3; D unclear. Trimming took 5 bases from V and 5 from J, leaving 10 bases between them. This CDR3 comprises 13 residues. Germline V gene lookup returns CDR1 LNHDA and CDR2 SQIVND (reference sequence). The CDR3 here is CASSPPRRNTIYF. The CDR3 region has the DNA TGTGCCAGTAGTCCTCCCCGAAGAAACACCATATATTTT. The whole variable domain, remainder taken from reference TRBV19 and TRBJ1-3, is DGGITQSPKYLFRKEGQNVTLSCEQNLNHDAMYWYRQDPGQGLRLIYYSQIVNDFQKGDIAEGYSVSREKKESFPLTVTSAQKNPTAFYLCASSPPRRNTIYFGEGSWLTVV.

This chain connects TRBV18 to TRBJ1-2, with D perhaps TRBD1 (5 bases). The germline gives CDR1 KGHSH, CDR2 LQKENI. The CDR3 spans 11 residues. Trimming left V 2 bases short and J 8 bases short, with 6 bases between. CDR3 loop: CASSPGDGYTF. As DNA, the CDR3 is TGTGCCAGCTCACCAGGGGACGGCTACACCTTC.

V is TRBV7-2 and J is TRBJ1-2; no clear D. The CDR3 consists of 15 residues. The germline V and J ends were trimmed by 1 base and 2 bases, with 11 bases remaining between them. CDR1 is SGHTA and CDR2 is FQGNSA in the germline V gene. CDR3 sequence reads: CASSLGTEGNYGYTF. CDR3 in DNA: TGTGCCAGCAGCTTAGGGACTGAAGGCAACTATGGCTACACCTTC.

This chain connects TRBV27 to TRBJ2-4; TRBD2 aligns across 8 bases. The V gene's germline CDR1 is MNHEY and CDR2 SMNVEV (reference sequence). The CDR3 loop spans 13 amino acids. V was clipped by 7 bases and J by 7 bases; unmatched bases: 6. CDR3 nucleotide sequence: TGTGCCAGCAACAAAGCGGGGGTCAACATTCAGTACTTC. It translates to CASNKAGVNIQYF.

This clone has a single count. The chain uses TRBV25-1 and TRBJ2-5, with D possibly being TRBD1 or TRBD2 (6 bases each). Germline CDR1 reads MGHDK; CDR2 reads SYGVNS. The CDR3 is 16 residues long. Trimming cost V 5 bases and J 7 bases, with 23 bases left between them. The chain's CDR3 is CASSIIGVGGEGTQYF. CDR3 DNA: TGTGCCAGCAGTATTATAGGAGTCGGGGGCGAAGGGACCCAGTACTTC.

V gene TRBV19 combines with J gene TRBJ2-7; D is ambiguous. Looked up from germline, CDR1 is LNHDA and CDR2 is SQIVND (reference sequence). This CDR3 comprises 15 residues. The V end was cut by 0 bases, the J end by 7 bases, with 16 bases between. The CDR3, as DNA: TGTGCCAGTAGTATAGATCTACCGCCGGACGGGGAGCAGTACTTC. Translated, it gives CASSIDLPPDGEQYF.

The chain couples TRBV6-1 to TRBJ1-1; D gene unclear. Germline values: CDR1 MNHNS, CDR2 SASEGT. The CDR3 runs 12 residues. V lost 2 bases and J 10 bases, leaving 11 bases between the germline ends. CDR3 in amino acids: CASSERGGPAFF. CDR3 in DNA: TGTGCCAGCAGTGAACGAGGAGGGCCAGCTTTCTTT.

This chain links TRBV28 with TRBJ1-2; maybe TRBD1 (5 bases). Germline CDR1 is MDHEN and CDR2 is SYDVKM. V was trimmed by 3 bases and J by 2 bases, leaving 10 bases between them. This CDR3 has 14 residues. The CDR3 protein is CASSFSRENYGYTF. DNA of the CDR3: TGTGCCAGCAGTTTTAGCAGGGAGAACTATGGCTACACCTTC.

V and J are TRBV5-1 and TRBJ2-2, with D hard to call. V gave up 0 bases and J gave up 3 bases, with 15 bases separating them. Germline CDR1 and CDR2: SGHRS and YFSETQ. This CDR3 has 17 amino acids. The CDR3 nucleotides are TGCGCCAGCAGCTTGGCGGGTGTAGGGCGAGACACCGGGGAGCTGTTTTTT. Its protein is CASSLAGVGRDTGELFF. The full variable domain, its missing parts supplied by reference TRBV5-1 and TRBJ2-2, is KAGVTQTPRYLIKTRGQQVTLSCSPISGHRSVSWYQQTPGQGLQFLFEYFSETQRNKGNFPGRFSGRQFSNSRSEMNVSTLELGDSALYLCASSLAGVGRDTGELFFGEGSRLTVL.

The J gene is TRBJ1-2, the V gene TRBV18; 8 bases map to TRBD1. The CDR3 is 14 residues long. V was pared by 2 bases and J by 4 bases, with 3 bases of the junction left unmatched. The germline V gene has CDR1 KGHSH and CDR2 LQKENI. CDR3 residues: CASSPEGQAYGYTF. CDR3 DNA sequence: TGTGCCAGCTCACCAGAGGGACAGGCCTATGGCTACACCTTC.

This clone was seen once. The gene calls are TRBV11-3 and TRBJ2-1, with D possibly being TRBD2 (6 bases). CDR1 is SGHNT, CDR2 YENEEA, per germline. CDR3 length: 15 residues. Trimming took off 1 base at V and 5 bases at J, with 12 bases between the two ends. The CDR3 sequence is CASSLAGGANNEQFF. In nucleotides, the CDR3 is TGTGCCAGCAGCTTAGCCGGCGGGGCTAACAATGAGCAGTTCTTC.

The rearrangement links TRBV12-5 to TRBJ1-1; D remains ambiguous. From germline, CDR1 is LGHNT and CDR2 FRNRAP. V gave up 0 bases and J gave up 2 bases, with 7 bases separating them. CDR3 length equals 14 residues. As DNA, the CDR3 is TGTGCTAGTGGTTTGGTCCGGGGAAACACTGAAGCTTTCTTT. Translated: CASGLVRGNTEAFF.

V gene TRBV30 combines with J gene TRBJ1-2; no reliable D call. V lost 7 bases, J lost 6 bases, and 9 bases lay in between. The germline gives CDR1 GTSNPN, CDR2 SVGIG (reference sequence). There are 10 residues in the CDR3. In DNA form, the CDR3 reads TGTGCCTTTGATCGCCATGGCTACACCTTC. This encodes CAFDRHGYTF.

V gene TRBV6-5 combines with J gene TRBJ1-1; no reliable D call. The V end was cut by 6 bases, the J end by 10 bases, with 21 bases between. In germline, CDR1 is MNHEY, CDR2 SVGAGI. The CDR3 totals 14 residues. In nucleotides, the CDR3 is TGTGCCAGCAGCTCCAACCAGGTTCTGGGTGTAGCTTTCTTT. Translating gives CASSSNQVLGVAFF.